This T cell receptor beta chain was found in a study of STAT3 mutations in large granular lymphocyte leukemia. Broader study findings: In T-cell large granular lymphocyte leukemia, about half of patients showed multiple immunodominant subclonotypes. Clonal expansion was inferred from samples taken at other timepoints. After therapy, 6 of 18 patients switched clonotypes, all new clones STAT3 wild type.

This clone was recorded only once. Its antigen is unknown. Method: immunoSEQ multiplex PCR; TCRdb's copy keeps in-frame clones and lacks some. The sample consists of about 13,000 clones, roughly nine tenths of them appearing once. Input material: peripheral blood mononuclear cells. This sequence originates from a man between 40 and 49 years old with T-cell large granular lymphocyte leukemia. Some clones in this sample may be carry-over from other donors' samples.

DNA for the CDR3: TGTGCCAGCAGCTTAGGCCAGGGGAGCAACGAGCAGTACTTC. As protein: CASSLGQGSNEQYF. The chain employs TRBV7-2 and TRBJ2-7; weak D call: TRBD1 (6 bases). There are 14 residues in the CDR3. The V and J ends lost 1 base and 5 bases respectively, with 12 bases between them. Germline V gives CDR1 SGHTA, CDR2 FQGNSA.